This T cell receptor (beta chain) was captured in a study of tumor-infiltrating lymphocytes in oesophageal squamous cell carcinoma. Each CDR3 protein is one row after TCRdb ran MiXCR on the PCR reads. The sample lists some 10,000 distinct CDR3 sequences, around 51% occurring once. The origin of this receptor is a male donor with esophageal squamous cell carcinoma. Sequenced: esophageal tumor tissue.

CDR3 in amino acids: CASSLGTSGGASSEQYF. As DNA, the CDR3 is TGTGCCAGCAGCTTAGGAACTAGCGGGGGGGCCTCTAGCGAGCAGTACTTC. The rearrangement links TRBV7-2 to TRBJ2-5; 13 bases align to TRBD2. The J call may be mistaken, given a closer DNA end match to TRBJ2-7. CDR3 length: 17 residues. Germline V gene data show CDR1 as SGHTA and CDR2 as FQGNSA.